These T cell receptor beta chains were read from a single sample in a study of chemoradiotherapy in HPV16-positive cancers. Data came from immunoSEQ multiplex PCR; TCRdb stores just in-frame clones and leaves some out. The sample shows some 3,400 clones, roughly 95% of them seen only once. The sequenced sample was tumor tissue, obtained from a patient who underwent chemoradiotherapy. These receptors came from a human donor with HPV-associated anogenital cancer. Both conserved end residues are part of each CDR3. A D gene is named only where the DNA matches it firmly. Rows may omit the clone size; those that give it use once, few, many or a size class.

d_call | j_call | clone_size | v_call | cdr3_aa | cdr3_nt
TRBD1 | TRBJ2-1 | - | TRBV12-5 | CASGTDRVDNEQFF | TGTGCTAGTGGGACCGACAGGGTGGACAATGAGCAGTTCTTC
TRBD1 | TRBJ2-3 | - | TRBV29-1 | CSVQPDRGRTDTQYF | TGCAGCGTTCAACCCGACAGGGGTCGCACAGATACGCAGTATTTT
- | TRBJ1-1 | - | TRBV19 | CASRNGFAEAFF | TGTGCCAGTCGGAACGGGTTCGCTGAAGCTTTCTTT
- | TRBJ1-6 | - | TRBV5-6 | CASSLSHRQPSPLHF | TGTGCCAGCAGCTTGTCCCATAGGCAGCCGTCGCCCCTCCACTTT
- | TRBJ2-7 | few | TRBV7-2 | CASSLVAAGASSYEQYF | TGTGCCAGCAGCTTAGTAGCGGCAGGAGCCAGCTCCTACGAGCAGTACTTC
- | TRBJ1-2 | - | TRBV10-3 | CAISGSSGGRQDGYTF | TGTGCCATCAGTGGTTCCTCGGGGGGGCGGCAGGATGGCTACACCTTC
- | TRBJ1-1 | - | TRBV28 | CASSEGRMNTEAFF | TGTGCCAGCAGTGAAGGACGCATGAACACTGAAGCTTTCTTT
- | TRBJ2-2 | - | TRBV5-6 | CASSFHLLQREELFF | TGTGCCAGCAGCTTTCATTTACTCCAGAGGGAGGAGCTGTTTTTT
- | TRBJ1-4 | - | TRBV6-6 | CASKRWTNEKLFF | TGTGCCAGCAAGCGGTGGACTAATGAAAAACTGTTTTTT
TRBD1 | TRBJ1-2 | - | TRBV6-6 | CASRQPRGGQFGYTF | TGTGCCAGCAGACAACCCCGCGGGGGACAGTTTGGCTACACCTTC
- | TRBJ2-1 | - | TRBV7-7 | CASSPSWGTSYNEQFF | TGTGCCAGCAGCCCCTCCTGGGGGACTTCATACAATGAGCAGTTCTTC
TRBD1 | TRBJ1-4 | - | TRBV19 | CASSTGDRPEKLFF | TGTGCCAGTAGTACGGGGGACAGACCCGAAAAACTGTTTTTT
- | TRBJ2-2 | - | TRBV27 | CASLPGRMGTGELFF | TGTGCCAGCCTACCGGGCAGGATGGGCACCGGGGAGCTGTTTTTT
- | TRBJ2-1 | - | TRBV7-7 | CASSLTDYNEQFF | TGTGCTAGCAGCTTGACTGATTACAATGAGCAGTTCTTC
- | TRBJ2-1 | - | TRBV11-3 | CASSSRGGGNEQFF | TGTGCCAGCAGCTCCAGGGGAGGAGGGAATGAGCAGTTCTTC
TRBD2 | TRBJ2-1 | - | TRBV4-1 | CASSIPTAGGYNEQFF | TGCGCCAGCAGCATTCCTACAGCGGGAGGCTACAATGAGCAGTTCTTC
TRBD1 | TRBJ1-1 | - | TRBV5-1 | CASSQDRVDTEAFF | TGCGCCAGCAGCCAGGACAGGGTGGACACTGAAGCTTTCTTT
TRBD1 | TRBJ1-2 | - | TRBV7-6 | CASSQTGDSFYGYTF | TGTGCCAGCAGCCAAACAGGGGATTCATTCTATGGCTACACCTTC
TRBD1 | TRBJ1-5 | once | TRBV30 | CAWAPTNRGAQPQHF | TGTGCCTGGGCACCTACTAACAGGGGCGCTCAGCCCCAGCATTTT
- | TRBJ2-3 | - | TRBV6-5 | CASSYSRLTTDTQYF | TGTGCCAGCAGTTACTCTCGGCTAACGACAGATACGCAGTATTTT
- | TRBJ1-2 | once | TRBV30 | CAWSANYGYTF | TGTGCCTGGAGTGCAAACTATGGCTACACCTTC
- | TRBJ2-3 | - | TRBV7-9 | CAIGTPGDTQYF | TGTGCCATCGGGACACCGGGGGATACGCAGTATTTT
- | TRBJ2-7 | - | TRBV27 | CASSLRGNIIYEQYF | TGTGCCAGCAGTTTAAGGGGGAATATCATATACGAGCAGTACTTC
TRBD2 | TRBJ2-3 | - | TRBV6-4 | CASSETSGGADTQYF | TGTGCCAGCAGTGAAACTAGCGGGGGAGCAGATACGCAGTATTTT
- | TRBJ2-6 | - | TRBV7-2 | CASSSQSSPGANVLTF | TGTGCCAGCAGCTCCCAGAGCAGCCCTGGGGCCAACGTCCTGACTTTC
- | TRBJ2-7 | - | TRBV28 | CASSFPLGLEMSYEQYF | TGTGCCAGCAGTTTCCCTTTAGGGCTAGAAATGAGCTACGAGCAGTACTTC
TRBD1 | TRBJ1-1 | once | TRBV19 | CASRHHQGTGGWNTEAFF | TGTGCCAGCAGACACCACCAAGGGACAGGTGGTTGGAACACTGAAGCTTTCTTT
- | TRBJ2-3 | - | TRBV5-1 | CASSLTSPPDTQYF | TGCGCCAGCAGCTTGACTAGCCCCCCAGATACGCAGTATTTT
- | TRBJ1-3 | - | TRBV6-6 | CASSRTVSEGNTIYF | TGTGCCAGCAGTCGTACAGTGTCGGAGGGAAACACCATATATTTT
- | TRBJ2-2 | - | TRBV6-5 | CASSYSKDFSTGELFF | TGTGCCAGCAGTTACTCGAAGGACTTTTCCACCGGGGAGCTGTTTTTT
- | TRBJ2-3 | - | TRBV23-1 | CARSLIDPQYF | TGCGCCAGGAGTTTAATAGATCCGCAGTATTTT
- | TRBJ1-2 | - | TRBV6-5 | CASSPVRFGGYTF | TGTGCCAGCAGTCCGGTACGGTTCGGCGGCTACACCTTC
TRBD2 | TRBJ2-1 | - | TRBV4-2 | CASTPTSSNDNEQFF | TGTGCCAGCACCCCGACTAGCTCAAACGACAATGAGCAGTTCTTC
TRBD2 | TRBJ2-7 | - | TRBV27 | CASRVAGPSYEQYF | TGTGCCAGCAGGGTAGCGGGGCCGTCCTACGAGCAGTACTTC
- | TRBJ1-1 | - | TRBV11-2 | CASSLSQGRSHTEAFF | TGTGCCAGCAGCTTATCCCAAGGCCGGTCGCACACTGAAGCTTTCTTT
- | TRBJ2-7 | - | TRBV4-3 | CARGLSLFTLEGRALSYEQYF | TGCGCGAGGGGACTCTCCCTATTTACCCTGGAAGGAAGGGCGTTATCTTACGAGCAGTACTTC
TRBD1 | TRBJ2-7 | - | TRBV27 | CASSLTRQGYEQYF | TGTGCCAGCAGTTTAACGCGACAGGGGTACGAGCAGTACTTC
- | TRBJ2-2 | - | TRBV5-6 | CASSLSWQGPVSVGELFF | TGTGCCAGCAGCTTGTCCTGGCAGGGACCCGTTTCGGTCGGGGAGCTGTTTTTT
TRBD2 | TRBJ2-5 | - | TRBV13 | CASSPAGTSGEETQYF | TGTGCCAGCAGCCCCGCTGGGACTAGCGGGGAAGAGACCCAGTACTTC
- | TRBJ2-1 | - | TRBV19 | CASTQGSYDEQFF | TGTGCCAGTACCCAGGGGAGTTACGATGAGCAGTTCTTC
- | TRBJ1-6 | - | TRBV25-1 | CATQDVSGSSYNSPLHF | TGTGCCACCCAAGACGTGTCGGGAAGCTCCTATAATTCACCCCTCCACTTT
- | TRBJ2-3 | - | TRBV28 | CASVSSYTDTQYF | TGTGCCAGCGTGTCCTCGTACACAGATACGCAGTATTTT
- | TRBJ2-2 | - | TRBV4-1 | CASSRVATGELFF | TGCGCCAGCAGCCGGGTCGCCACCGGGGAGCTGTTTTTT
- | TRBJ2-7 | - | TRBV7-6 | CASSPEVGQASYEQYF | TGTGCCAGCAGCCCAGAAGTAGGGCAGGCCTCCTACGAGCAGTACTTC
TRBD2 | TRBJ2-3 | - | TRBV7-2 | CASSLITSASTDTQYF | TGTGCCAGCAGCTTAATAACTAGCGCCTCCACAGATACGCAGTATTTT
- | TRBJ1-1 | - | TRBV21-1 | CASSSLGGPPGARPMNTEAFF | TGTGCCAGCAGCTCCCTGGGGGGGCCTCCGGGCGCCCGCCCCATGAACACTGAAGCTTTCTTT
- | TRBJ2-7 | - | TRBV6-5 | CASSYAYEQYF | TGTGCCAGCAGTTACGCCTACGAGCAGTACTTC
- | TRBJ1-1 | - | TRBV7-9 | CASSLSTARAEAFF | TGTGCCAGCAGCTTAAGCACGGCCCGGGCTGAAGCTTTCTTT
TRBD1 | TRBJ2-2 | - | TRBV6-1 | CASSEGTGETGELFF | TGTGCCAGCAGTGAAGGGACAGGGGAAACCGGGGAGCTGTTTTTT
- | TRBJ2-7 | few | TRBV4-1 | CASSQDSYYEQYF | TGCGCCAGCAGCCAAGACAGTTACTACGAGCAGTACTTC
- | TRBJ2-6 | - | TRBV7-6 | CASSLEASGANVLTF | TGTGCCAGCAGCTTAGAAGCTTCTGGGGCCAACGTCCTGACTTTC
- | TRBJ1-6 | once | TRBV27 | CASSTQGFWESPLHF | TGTGCCAGCAGTACCCAGGGGTTTTGGGAATCACCCCTCCACTTT
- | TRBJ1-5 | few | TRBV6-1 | CASNSGAGSNQPQHF | TGTGCCAGCAACTCGGGTGCGGGTAGCAATCAGCCCCAGCATTTT
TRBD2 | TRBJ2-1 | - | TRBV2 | CATHPGWGGSNEQFF | TGTGCCACCCACCCGGGCTGGGGGGGGAGCAATGAGCAGTTCTTC
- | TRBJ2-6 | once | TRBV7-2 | CASSYLGGANVLTF | TGTGCCAGCAGCTACCTCGGCGGGGCCAACGTCCTGACTTTC